Presented here are 11 T cell receptor beta chains from one specimen sequenced in a study of Graves' ophthalmopathy and Graves' hyperthyroidism. Beta-chain TCR CDR3 regions were amplified from RNA transcripts. The first-round RT-PCR employed HTBI primers together with the Qiagen OneStep RT-PCR kit. A multiplex PCR was then performed as the second round. A single record per CDR3 protein comes from TCRdb applying MiXCR to the multiplex PCR reads. This sample has about 740,000 distinct CDR3 sequences, with around 40% found just once. The sequenced material came from peripheral blood. The source of these receptors is an adult man with Graves' ophthalmopathy.

The chain carries TRBV7-9 and TRBJ1-6, with D perhaps TRBD1 (5 bases). CDR3 length: 13 amino acids. CDR1 and CDR2 (germline): SEHNR, FQNEAQ (reference sequence). V lost 2 bases to trimming and J lost 13 bases, with 12 bases between them. CDR3 region: CASSLQGNQPLHF. CDR3 in DNA: TGTGCCAGCAGCTTACAGGGCAATCAGCCCCTCCACTTT.

Comment on this clonotype: A read error may account for a junction end that differs from germline. The chain is built from TRBV9 and TRBJ1-6, with D uncertain. This CDR3 comprises 15 residues. Germline V lookup: CDR1 SGDLS, CDR2 YYNGEE. Here the CDR3 reads CASSLVPSPNSPLHF. CDR3 nucleotide sequence: TGCGCCAGCAGCTTGGTACCGAGTCCTAATTCACCCCTCCACTTT.

On this clonotype itself: One junction end does not reproduce the germline sequence, and a read error may be involved. This chain links TRBV5-1 with TRBJ1-6; 8 positions match TRBD1. CDR3 length equals 13 residues. Germline V gives CDR1 SGHRS, CDR2 YFSETQ. CDR3 region: CATGQGGNSPLHF. The CDR3 coding sequence is TGTGCCACCGGACAGGGTGGGAATTCACCCCTCCACTTT.

In regard to this clonotype: One end of the junction varies from germline; a read error may be responsible. The gene calls are TRBV10-3 and TRBJ2-3; D could derive from TRBD1 or TRBD2 (5 bases each). CDR1 and CDR2 (germline): ENHRY, SYGVKD. CDR3 size: 15 residues. The CDR3 region is CASSERSGTTDTQYF. CDR3 nucleotides: TGTGCCAGCAGTGAGCGTTCGGGGACCACAGATACGCAGTATTTT.

This clonotype appeared a single time. The rearrangement joins TRBV15 to TRBJ2-5, with no clear D. The CDR3 is made up of 14 amino acids. Trimming shortened V by 0 bases and J by 5 bases, and 10 bases separated the two germline ends. Germline V gene data show CDR1 as LNHNV and CDR2 as YYDKDF (reference sequence). The CDR3 reads CATSRDPDRETQYF. The CDR3 nucleotides are TGTGCCACCAGCAGAGATCCAGATAGGGAGACCCAGTACTTC.

The chain has TRBV7-8 and TRBJ1-5; 9 bases are a match to TRBD1. CDR3 length equals 20 residues. J was trimmed by 4 bases and V by 5 bases; bases with no gene match: 21. Looked up from germline, CDR1 is SGHVS and CDR2 is FQNEAQ. DNA of the CDR3: TGTGCCAGCAGCAGGCGTGTTGGGACAGGGTTAAGAGCGGGGAATCAGCCCCAGCATTTT. Protein sequence: CASSRRVGTGLRAGNQPQHF.

The chain couples TRBV7-2 to TRBJ2-3; D ambiguous. Germline V gene data show CDR1 as SGHTA and CDR2 as FQGNSA. CDR3 length: 13 residues. V was pared by 5 bases and J by 5 bases, with 11 bases between. CDR3 sequence: CASSRRPGDTQYF. The CDR3 DNA reads as TGTGCCAGCAGCCGGAGACCTGGAGATACGCAGTATTTT.

About this clonotype itself: One end of the junction varies from germline; a read error may be responsible. J is TRBJ2-5 and V is TRBV9; TRBD2 matches 8 bases. Germline V lookup: CDR1 SGDLS, CDR2 YYNGEE. CDR3 length: 14 residues. The CDR3 sequence is CASSRAGGWETQYF. The CDR3 region has the DNA TGCGCCAGCAGCCGCGCGGGGGGCTGGGAGACCCAGTACTTC.

This clonotype was detected only a few times. V is TRBV9 and J is TRBJ2-7; a weak D match, TRBD2 (6 bases). Germline V gives CDR1 SGDLS, CDR2 YYNGEE. V shed 4 bases and J shed 6 bases, with 23 bases lying between them. The CDR3 runs to 16 residues. CDR3 protein: CASSPTTTSMGGEQYF. The CDR3 DNA is TGTGCCAGCAGCCCTACTACTACTAGCATGGGTGGCGAGCAGTACTTC. The variable domain in full, completed from reference TRBV9 and TRBJ2-7, reads DSGVTQTPKHLITATGQRVTLRCSPRSGDLSVYWYQQSLDQGLQFLIQYYNGEERAKGNILERFSAQQFPDLHSELNLSSLELGDSALYFCASSPTTTSMGGEQYFGPGTRLTVT.

A remark on this clonotype: A clone one base away is much larger, so this may be a read error. The chain has TRBV2 and TRBJ1-2, with D perhaps matching TRBD1 (6 bases). The CDR3 runs 13 residues. V lost 3 bases and J 8 bases, leaving 13 bases between the germline ends. Per germline, CDR1 SNHLY and CDR2 FYNNEI. The CDR3 nucleotides are TGTGCCAGCAGTGACGGAGCAGGGGACGGCTACACCTTC. Encoded protein: CASSDGAGDGYTF.

A word on this clonotype: One junction end does not reproduce the germline sequence, and a read error may be involved. The chain uses TRBV20-1 and TRBJ1-1; 8 nucleotides align to TRBD1. The CDR3 loop spans 14 amino acids. CDR1 and CDR2 (germline): DFQATT, SNEGSKA (reference sequence). The chain's CDR3 is CSASSVQGDTEASF. The CDR3 DNA is TGCAGTGCTTCCTCCGTACAGGGGGACACTGAAGCTTCCTTT.